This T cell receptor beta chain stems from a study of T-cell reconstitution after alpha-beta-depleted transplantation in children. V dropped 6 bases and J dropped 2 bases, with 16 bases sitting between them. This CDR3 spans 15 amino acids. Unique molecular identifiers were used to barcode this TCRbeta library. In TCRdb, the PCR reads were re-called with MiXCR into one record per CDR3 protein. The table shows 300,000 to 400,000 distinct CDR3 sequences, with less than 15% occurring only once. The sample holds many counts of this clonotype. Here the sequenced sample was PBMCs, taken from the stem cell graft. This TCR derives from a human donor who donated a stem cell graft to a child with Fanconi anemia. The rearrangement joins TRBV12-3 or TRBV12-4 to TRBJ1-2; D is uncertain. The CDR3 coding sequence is TGTGCCAGCAGCGGAAGCATCGGACGGAACTATGGCTACACCTTC. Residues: CASSGSIGRNYGYTF.